Included here is one TCR beta chain sequence, with context. Antigen specificity is unknown. The source of the sample is a study of response to subunit inactivated influenza vaccine. V shed 1 base and J shed 8 bases, with 8 bases lying between them. The CDR3 contains 13 residues. Looked up from germline, CDR1 is SEHNR and CDR2 is FQNEAQ (reference sequence). TCRdb analysed the RT-PCR reads with MiXCR anew, one entry per CDR3 protein. The sample shows 150,000 to 200,000 distinct CDR3 sequences, around a tenth of them seen only once. Regarding the study as a whole: New T cells are recruited in small numbers by each seasonal influenza vaccination, according to the authors' suggestion.

The J gene is TRBJ1-4, the V gene TRBV7-9; D is unresolved. This TCR was recovered from a man aged 50 to 60 who received an inactivated influenza vaccine. This specimen was non-naive T cells sorted from PBMCs, taken on the day of vaccination. CDR3 sequence: CASSLEHNEKLFF. CDR3 DNA sequence: TGTGCCAGCAGCTTAGAACATAACGAAAAACTGTTTTTT.